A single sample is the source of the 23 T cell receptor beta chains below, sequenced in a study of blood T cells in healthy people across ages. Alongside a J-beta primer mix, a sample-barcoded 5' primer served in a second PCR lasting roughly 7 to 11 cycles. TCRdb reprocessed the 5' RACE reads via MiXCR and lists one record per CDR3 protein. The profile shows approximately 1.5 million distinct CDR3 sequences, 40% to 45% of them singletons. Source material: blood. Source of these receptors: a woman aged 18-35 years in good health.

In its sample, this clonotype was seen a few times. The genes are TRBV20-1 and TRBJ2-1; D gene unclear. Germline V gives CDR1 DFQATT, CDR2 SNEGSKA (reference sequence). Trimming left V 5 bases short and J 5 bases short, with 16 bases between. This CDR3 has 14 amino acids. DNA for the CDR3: TGCAGTGCTTACCTTGGGCCCGCAGACAATGAGCAGTTCTTC. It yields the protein CSAYLGPADNEQFF.

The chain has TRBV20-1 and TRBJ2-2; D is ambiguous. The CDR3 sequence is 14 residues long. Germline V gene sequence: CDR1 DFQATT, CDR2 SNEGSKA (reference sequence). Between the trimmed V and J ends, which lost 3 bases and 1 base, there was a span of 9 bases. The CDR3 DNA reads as TGCAGTGCTAGCTTCGGGTTGAACACCGGGGAGCTGTTTTTT. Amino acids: CSASFGLNTGELFF.

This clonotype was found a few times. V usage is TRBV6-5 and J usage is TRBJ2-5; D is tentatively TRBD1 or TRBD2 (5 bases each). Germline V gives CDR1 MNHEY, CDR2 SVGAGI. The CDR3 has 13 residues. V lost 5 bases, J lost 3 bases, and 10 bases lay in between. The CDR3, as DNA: TGTGCCAGCAGTCGGGACGCTGAAGAGACCCAGTACTTC. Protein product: CASSRDAEETQYF.

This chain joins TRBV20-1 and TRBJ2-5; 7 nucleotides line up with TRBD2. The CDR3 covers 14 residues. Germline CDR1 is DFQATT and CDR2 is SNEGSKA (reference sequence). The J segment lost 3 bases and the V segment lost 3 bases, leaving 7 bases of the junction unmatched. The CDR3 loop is CSASRRAGKETQYF. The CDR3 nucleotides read TGCAGTGCTAGTAGACGAGCGGGAAAAGAGACCCAGTACTTC.

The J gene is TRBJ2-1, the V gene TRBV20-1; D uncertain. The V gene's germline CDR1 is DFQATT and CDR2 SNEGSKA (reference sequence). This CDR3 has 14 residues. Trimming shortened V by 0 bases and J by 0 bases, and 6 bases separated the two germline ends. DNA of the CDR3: TGCAGTGCTAGAGAACCGAGCTCCTACAATGAGCAGTTCTTC. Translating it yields CSAREPSSYNEQFF.

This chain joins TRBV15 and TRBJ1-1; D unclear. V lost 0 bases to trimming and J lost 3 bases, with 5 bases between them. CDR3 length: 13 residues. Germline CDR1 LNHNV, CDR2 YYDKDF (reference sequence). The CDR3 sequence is CATSRDFDTEAFF. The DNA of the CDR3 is TGTGCCACCAGCAGAGATTTCGACACTGAAGCTTTCTTT.

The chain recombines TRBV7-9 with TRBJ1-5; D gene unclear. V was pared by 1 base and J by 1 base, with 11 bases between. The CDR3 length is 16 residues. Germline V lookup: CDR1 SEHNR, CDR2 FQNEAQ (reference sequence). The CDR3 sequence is CASSLGAETSNQPQHF. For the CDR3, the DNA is TGTGCCAGCAGCTTAGGAGCAGAGACGAGCAATCAGCCCCAGCATTTT. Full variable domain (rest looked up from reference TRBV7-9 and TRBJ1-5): DTGVSQNPRHKITKRGQNVTFRCDPISEHNRLYWYRQTLGQGPEFLTYFQNEAQLEKSRLLSDRFSAERPKGSFSTLEIQRTEQGDSAMYLCASSLGAETSNQPQHFGDGTRLSIL.

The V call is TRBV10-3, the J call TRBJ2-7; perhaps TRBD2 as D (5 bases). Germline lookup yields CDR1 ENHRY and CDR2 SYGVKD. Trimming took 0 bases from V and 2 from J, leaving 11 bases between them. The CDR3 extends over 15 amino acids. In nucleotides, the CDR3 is TGTGCCATCAGTGAGTCAAAGCGGTCCACCTACGAGCAGTACTTC. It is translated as CAISESKRSTYEQYF.

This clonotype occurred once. CDR3 sequence (DNA): TGTGCCAGCCGTCCGGGAGGATTATACAATGAGCAGTTCTTC. Its protein product is CASRPGGLYNEQFF. This chain connects TRBV2 to TRBJ2-1; 7 bases are a match to TRBD2. The germline V gene has CDR1 SNHLY and CDR2 FYNNEI. This CDR3 is built from 14 residues. V was pared by 8 bases and J by 4 bases, with 8 bases of the junction left unmatched.

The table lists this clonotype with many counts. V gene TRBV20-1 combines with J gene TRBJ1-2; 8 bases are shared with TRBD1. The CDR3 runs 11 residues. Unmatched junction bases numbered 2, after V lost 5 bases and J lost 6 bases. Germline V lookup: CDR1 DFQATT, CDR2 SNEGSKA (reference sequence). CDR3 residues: CSALTGDGYTF. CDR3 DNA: TGCAGTGCTCTGACAGGGGATGGCTACACCTTC.

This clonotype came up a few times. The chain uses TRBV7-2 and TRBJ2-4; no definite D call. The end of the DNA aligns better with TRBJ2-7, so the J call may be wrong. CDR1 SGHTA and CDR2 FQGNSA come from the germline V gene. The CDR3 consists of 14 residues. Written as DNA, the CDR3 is TGTGCCAGCAGCTTGTGGACGGTGCCTGACGAGCAGTACTTC. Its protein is CASSLWTVPDEQYF.

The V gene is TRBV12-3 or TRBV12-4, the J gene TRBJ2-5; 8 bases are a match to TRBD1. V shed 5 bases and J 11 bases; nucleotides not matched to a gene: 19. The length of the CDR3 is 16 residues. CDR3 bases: TGTGCCAGCAGTCGTCGGGACAGGCCATCCTACAATGAGCAGTACTTC. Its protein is CASSRRDRPSYNEQYF.

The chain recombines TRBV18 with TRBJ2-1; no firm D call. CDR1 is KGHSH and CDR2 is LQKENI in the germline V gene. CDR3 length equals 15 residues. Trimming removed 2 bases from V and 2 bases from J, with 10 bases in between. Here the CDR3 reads CASSPTTNPYNEQFF. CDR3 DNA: TGTGCCAGCTCACCAACCACGAACCCCTACAATGAGCAGTTCTTC.

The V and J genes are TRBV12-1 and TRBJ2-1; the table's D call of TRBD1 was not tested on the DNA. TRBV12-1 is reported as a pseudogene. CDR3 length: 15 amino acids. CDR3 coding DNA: TGTGCCAGTAATCCCGGGACAGGGAATCACGATGAGCAGTTCTTC. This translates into CASNPGTGNHDEQFF.

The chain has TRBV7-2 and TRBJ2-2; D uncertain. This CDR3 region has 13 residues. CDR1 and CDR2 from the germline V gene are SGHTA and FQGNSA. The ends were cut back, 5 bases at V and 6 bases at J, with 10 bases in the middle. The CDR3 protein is CASSDVGAGELFF. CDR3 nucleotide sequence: TGTGCCAGCAGCGACGTAGGCGCCGGGGAGCTGTTTTTT.

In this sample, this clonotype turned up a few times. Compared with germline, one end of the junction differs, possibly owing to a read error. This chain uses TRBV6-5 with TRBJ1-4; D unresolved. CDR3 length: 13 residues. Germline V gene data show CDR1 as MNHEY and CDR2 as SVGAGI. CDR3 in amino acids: CASSDSRRTGLFF. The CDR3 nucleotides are TGTGCCAGCAGTGACTCGAGGAGAACCGGACTGTTTTTT.

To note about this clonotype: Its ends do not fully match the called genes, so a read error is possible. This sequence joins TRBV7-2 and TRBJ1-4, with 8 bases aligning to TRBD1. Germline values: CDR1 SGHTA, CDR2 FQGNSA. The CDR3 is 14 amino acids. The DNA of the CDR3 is TGTGCCCGCAGCTCCAGGGGGCTCGGAGAAAAACTGTTTTTT. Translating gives CARSSRGLGEKLFF.

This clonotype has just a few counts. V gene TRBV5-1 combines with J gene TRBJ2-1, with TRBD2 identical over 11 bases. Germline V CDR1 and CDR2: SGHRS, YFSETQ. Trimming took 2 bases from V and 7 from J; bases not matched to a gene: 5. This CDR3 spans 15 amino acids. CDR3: CASSLLAGAQNEQFF. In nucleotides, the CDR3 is TGCGCCAGCAGCTTACTAGCGGGGGCCCAGAATGAGCAGTTCTTC. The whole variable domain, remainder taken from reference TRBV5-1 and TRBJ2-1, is KAGVTQTPRYLIKTRGQQVTLSCSPISGHRSVSWYQQTPGQGLQFLFEYFSETQRNKGNFPGRFSGRQFSNSRSEMNVSTLELGDSALYLCASSLLAGAQNEQFFGPGTRLTVL.

CDR3 DNA sequence: TGTGCCAGCAGTTACCGGGCCAGGGACGAAAAACTGTTTTTT. Protein: CASSYRARDEKLFF. This sequence joins TRBV6-2 or TRBV6-3 and TRBJ1-4; maybe TRBD1 (5 bases). Trimming left V 2 bases short and J 8 bases short, with 12 bases between. This CDR3 has 14 amino acids. Germline CDR1 reads MNHEY; CDR2 reads SVGEGT.

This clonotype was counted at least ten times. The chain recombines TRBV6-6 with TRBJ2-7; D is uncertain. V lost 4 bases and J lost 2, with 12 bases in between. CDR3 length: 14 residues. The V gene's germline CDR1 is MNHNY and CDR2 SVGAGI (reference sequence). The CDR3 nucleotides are TGTGCCAGCAGTTTAAGTGGTGGGACCTACGAGCAGTACTTC. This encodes CASSLSGGTYEQYF.

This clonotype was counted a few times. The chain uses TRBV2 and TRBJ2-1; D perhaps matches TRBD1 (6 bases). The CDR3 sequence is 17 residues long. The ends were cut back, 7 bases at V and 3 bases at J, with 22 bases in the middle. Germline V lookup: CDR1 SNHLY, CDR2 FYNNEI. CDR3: CASNRQVLRALYNEQFF. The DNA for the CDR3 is TGTGCCAGCAACCGACAGGTCTTAAGAGCTCTCTACAATGAGCAGTTCTTC.

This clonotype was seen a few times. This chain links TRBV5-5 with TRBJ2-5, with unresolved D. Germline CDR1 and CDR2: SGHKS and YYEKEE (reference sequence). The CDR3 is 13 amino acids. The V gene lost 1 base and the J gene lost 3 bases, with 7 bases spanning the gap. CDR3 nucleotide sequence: TGTGCCAGCAGCTTGCCGGCGGAAGAGACCCAGTACTTC. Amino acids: CASSLPAEETQYF.

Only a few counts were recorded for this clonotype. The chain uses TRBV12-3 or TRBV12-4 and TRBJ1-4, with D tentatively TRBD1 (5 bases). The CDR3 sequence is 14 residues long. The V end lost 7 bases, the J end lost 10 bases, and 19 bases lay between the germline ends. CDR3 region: CASTIRGDPTKLFF. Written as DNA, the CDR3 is TGTGCCAGCACCATACGGGGGGACCCGACAAAACTGTTTTTT.